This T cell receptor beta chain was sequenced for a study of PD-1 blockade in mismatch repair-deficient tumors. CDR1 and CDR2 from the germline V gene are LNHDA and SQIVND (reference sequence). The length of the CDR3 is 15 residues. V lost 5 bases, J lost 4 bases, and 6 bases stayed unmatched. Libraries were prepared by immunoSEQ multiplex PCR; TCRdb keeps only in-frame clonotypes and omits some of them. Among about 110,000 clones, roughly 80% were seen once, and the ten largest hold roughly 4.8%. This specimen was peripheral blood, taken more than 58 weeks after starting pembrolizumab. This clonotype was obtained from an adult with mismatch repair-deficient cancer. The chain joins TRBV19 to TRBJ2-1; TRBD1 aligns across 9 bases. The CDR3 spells CASSPPGQGYNEQFF. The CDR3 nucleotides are TGTGCCAGTAGTCCCCCGGGACAGGGTTACAATGAGCAGTTCTTC.